This TCR beta chain was recovered during a study of regulatory and conventional T cells in RAG deficiency. Study-wide results and limits: RAG-deficient patients showed markedly lower Shannon entropy and higher Simpson indices than control T-cell subsets. Shorter CDR3s in all patient subsets; >75% Treg-Tconv overlap in Omenn. These Omenn syndrome Treg sorts may hold peripherally activated cells instead.

Trimming pared 6 bases from V and 2 bases from J, leaving 4 bases between. Germline values: CDR1 MDHEN, CDR2 SYDVKM. The CDR3 loop spans 11 amino acids. Genomic DNA came from blood regulatory T cells gated CD4+ CD25-high CD127-low. For this clone: Its antigen is undetermined.

Produced via immunoSEQ multiplex PCR; TCRdb's table is partial and in-frame only. The sample carries roughly 20,000 clones, about 87% recorded once. This sample also belongs to another study, concerning regulatory T cells. This second study notes: The primer mix had 52 TRBV and 13 TRBJ primers. Skewed V and J usage and few unique V-J pairs marked patient repertoires, most in Tregs.

Material for sequencing was Tregs sorted from blood. The TCR sequence derives from a human donor in good health. The chain links TRBV28 to TRBJ2-5; the D is unclear. The CDR3 region is CASSFQETQYF. CDR3 bases: TGTGCCAGCAGCTTTCAAGAGACCCAGTACTTC. Full variable domain (missing parts from reference TRBV28 and TRBJ2-5): DVKVTQSSRYLVKRTGEKVFLECVQDMDHENMFWYRQDPGLGLRLIYFSYDVKMKEKGDIPEGYSVSREKKERFSLILESASTNQTSMYLCASSFQETQYFGPGTRLLVL.